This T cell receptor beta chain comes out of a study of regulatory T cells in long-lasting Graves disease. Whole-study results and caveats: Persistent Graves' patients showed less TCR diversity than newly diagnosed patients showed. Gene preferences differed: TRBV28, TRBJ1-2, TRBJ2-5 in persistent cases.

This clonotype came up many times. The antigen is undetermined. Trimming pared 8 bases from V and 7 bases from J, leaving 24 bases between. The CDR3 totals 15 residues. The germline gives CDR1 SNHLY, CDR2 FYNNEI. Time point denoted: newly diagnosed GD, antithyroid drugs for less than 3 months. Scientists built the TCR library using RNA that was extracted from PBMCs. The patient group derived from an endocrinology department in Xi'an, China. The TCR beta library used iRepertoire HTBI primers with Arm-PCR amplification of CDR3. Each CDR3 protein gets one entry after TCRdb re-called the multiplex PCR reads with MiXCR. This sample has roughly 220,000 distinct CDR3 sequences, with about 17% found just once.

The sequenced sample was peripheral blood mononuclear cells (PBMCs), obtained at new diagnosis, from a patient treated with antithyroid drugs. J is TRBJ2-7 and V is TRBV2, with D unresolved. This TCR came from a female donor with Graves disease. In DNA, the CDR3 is TGTGCCAGCGGCGGCCCGAGCAGATCCTCGGGTGAGCAGTACTTC. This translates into CASGGPSRSSGEQYF.